This record covers a single T cell receptor beta chain. This CDR3 has 13 amino acids. The germline V gene has CDR1 MGHDK and CDR2 SYGVNS. Trimming removed 9 bases from V and 3 bases from J; junction bases left unmatched: 5. This specimen comes from a study of beta chain features in type 1 diabetes. The overall study: Healthy donors, compared against patients, showed similar age, gender and cell yields.

cDNA synthesis used the whole RNA isolate, giving expressed TCRB sequences. Profiled with immunoSEQ multiplex PCR; TCRdb holds only in-frame clones, not every one. Counted here are approximately 380,000 clones, about 16% occurring once; the ten biggest clones make up approximately 0.019%. The sequenced sample consisted of naive CD4+ T cells from blood. The receptor was isolated from a woman between 18 and 30 years old in good health. This chain connects TRBV25-1 to TRBJ2-7; 10 bases fit TRBD2. CDR3 sequence reads: CASEASGSYEQYF. CDR3 in DNA: TGTGCCAGTGAGGCTAGCGGGAGCTACGAGCAGTACTTC.